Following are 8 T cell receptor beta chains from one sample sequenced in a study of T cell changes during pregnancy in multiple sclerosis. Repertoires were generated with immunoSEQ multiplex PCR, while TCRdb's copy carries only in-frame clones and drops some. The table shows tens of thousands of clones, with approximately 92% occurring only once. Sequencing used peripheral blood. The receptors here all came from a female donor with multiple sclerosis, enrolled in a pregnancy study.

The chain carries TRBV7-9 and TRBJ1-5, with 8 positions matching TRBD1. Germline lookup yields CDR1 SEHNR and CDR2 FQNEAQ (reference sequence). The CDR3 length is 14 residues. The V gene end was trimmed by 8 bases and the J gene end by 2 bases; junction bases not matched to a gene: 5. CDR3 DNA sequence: TGTGCCAGCTCCGGACAGGGTGGCAATCAGCCCCAGCATTTT. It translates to CASSGQGGNQPQHF.

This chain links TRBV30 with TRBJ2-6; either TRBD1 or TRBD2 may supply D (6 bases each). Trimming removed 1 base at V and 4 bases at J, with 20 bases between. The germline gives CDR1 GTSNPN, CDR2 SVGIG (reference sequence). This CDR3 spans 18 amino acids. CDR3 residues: CAWSGDIGGEIGANVLTF. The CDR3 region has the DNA TGTGCCTGGAGTGGGGACATCGGGGGTGAAATCGGGGCCAACGTCCTGACTTTC.

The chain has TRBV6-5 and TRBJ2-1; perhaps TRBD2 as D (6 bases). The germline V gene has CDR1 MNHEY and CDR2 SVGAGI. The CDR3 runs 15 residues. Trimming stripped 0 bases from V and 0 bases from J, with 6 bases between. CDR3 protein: CASSYSSGSYNEQFF. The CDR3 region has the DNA TGTGCCAGCAGTTACTCTAGCGGCTCCTACAATGAGCAGTTCTTC.

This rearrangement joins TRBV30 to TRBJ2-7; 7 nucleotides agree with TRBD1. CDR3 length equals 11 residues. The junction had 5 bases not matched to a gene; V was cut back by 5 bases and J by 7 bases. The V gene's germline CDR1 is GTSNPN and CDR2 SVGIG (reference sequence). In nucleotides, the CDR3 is TGTGCCTGGGACAGGGTTTCGGAGCAGTACTTC. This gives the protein CAWDRVSEQYF.

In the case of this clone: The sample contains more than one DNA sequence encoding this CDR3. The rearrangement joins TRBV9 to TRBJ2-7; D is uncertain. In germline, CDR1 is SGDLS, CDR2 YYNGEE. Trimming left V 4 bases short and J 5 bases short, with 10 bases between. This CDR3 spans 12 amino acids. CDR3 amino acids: CASSPGGHEQYF. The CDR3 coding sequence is TGTGCCAGCAGCCCCGGTGGCCACGAGCAGTACTTC.

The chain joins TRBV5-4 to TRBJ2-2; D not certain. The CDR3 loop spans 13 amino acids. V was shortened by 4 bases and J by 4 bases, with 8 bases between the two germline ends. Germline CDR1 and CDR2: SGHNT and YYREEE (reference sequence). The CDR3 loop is CASSRDPTGELFF. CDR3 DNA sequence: TGTGCCAGCAGCAGAGATCCCACCGGGGAGCTGTTTTTT.

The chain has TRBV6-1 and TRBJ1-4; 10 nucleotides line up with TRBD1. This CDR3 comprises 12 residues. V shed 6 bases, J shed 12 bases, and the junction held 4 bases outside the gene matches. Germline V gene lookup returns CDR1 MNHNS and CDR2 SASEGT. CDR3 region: CASSVGQGQLFF. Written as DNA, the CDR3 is TGTGCCAGCAGCGTGGGACAGGGGCAACTGTTTTTT.

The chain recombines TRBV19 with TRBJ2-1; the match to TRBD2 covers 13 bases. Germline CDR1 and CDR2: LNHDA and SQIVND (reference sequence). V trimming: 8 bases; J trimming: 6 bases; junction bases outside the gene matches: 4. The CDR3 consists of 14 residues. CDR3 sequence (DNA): TGTGCCAGTCGGACTAGCGGGAGTATCAATGAGCAGTTCTTC. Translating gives CASRTSGSINEQFF.